These 20 T cell receptor beta chains were all obtained from the same sample, sequenced in a study of blood T cells in healthy people across ages. For the second PCR, which ran for roughly 6 to 12 cycles, a sample-barcoded 5' primer and a J-beta primer mix were used. TCRdb re-called the 5' RACE reads with MiXCR, one entry per CDR3 protein. The sample contains about 760,000 distinct CDR3 sequences, around 25% of which appear only once. The data were also submitted as part of a second study, on T cells of mothers and their children.

The sample consisted of blood. These receptors were collected from a boy aged 5-17 years in good health.

The J gene is TRBJ2-7, the V gene TRBV28, with 13 bases lining up with TRBD2. The V segment lost 5 bases and the J segment 7 bases; nucleotides outside the gene matches: 11. Looked up from germline, CDR1 is MDHEN and CDR2 is SYDVKM. The CDR3 length is 16 residues. CDR3 coding DNA: TGTGCCAGCAGTCCGCCCGGACTAGCGGGAGTTTTAGAGCAGTACTTC. Protein sequence: CASSPPGLAGVLEQYF.

The gene calls are TRBV4-2 and TRBJ2-7, with 7 bases that match TRBD2. The germline V gene encodes CDR1 LGHNA and CDR2 YNFKEQ. CDR3 size: 15 residues. V was clipped by 1 base and J by 3 bases; unmatched bases: 6. As DNA, the CDR3 is TGTGCCAGCAGCCAAGTCGCGACTAGCCTCTACGAGCAGTACTTC. It yields the protein CASSQVATSLYEQYF.

This rearrangement joins TRBV20-1 to TRBJ2-5; 9 bases line up with TRBD2. The CDR3 extends over 14 amino acids. Germline CDR1 and CDR2: DFQATT and SNEGSKA (reference sequence). Germline trimming cut 7 bases from V and 2 bases from J; bases unmatched to any gene: 8. CDR3 sequence reads: CSGKKAGGQETQYF. DNA of the CDR3: TGCAGTGGTAAAAAAGCGGGAGGACAAGAGACCCAGTACTTC.

V usage is TRBV12-3 or TRBV12-4 and J usage is TRBJ1-4; TRBD1 aligns across 9 bases. CDR3 length equals 16 residues. Trimming cost V 1 base and J 6 bases; bases outside gene matches: 6. Written as DNA, the CDR3 is TGTGCCAGCAGTTTAGTAGGGACAGGGTCTGATGAAAAACTGTTTTTT. Its translation is CASSLVGTGSDEKLFF.

This clonotype has more than one count but fewer than ten. The chain carries TRBV2 and TRBJ1-4; D remains ambiguous. Germline assignment: CDR1 SNHLY and CDR2 FYNNEI. V was clipped by 7 bases and J by 4 bases, with 13 bases between them. The CDR3 has 14 residues. For the CDR3, the DNA is TGTGCCAGCAACGAACGGGGAATTAATGAAAAACTGTTTTTT. The encoded protein is CASNERGINEKLFF.

This clonotype was detected a few times. The chain combines TRBV10-3 with TRBJ2-7, with D perhaps TRBD1 (6 bases). V lost 5 bases, J lost 5 bases, and 10 bases lay in between. The CDR3 has 12 residues. The germline V gene has CDR1 ENHRY and CDR2 SYGVKD. DNA for the CDR3: TGTGCCATCAGTACAGGGCTCCACGAGCAGTACTTC. This encodes CAISTGLHEQYF.

In this sample, this clonotype turned up a few times. The chain uses TRBV7-9 and TRBJ2-2; D remains unclear. The V end was cut by 3 bases, the J end by 6 bases, with 8 bases between. CDR3 size: 13 residues. Germline CDR1 is SEHNR and CDR2 is FQNEAQ (reference sequence). Written as DNA, the CDR3 is TGTGCCAGCAGCTTTAGGGATCCCGGGGAGCTGTTTTTT. Residues: CASSFRDPGELFF.

This clonotype came up a few times. The chain joins TRBV27 to TRBJ2-5; D gene unclear. Trimming removed 4 bases at V and 5 bases at J, with 11 bases between. This CDR3 spans 13 amino acids. In germline, CDR1 is MNHEY, CDR2 SMNVEV (reference sequence). Here the CDR3 DNA reads TGTGCCAGCAGTTATACGGAGAGGGAGACCCAGTACTTC. Its protein product is CASSYTERETQYF.

This clonotype has more than one count but fewer than ten. The rearrangement uses TRBV7-2 and TRBJ2-5; TRBD2 agrees at 10 bases. The germline CDR1 and CDR2 sequences are SGHTA and FQGNSA. Unmatched junction bases numbered 11, after V lost 7 bases and J lost 3 bases. The length of the CDR3 is 16 residues. Here the CDR3 reads CASTPRPSGGKETQYF. In DNA form, the CDR3 reads TGTGCCAGCACCCCGCGGCCTAGCGGGGGCAAAGAGACCCAGTACTTC.

This clonotype was seen a handful of times. This chain links TRBV7-2 with TRBJ2-3, with TRBD2 matching 7 bases. From germline, CDR1 is SGHTA and CDR2 FQGNSA. There are 15 residues in the CDR3. Trimming cost V 5 bases and J 3 bases; bases outside gene matches: 8. CDR3 loop: CASSPRRAGTDTQYF. The CDR3 coding sequence is TGTGCCAGCAGCCCGAGACGAGCGGGGACAGATACGCAGTATTTT.

The chain joins TRBV9 to TRBJ2-1, with 10 positions matching TRBD2. This CDR3 is built from 15 residues. The V and J ends lost 1 base and 8 bases, in that order; junction bases with no gene match: 6. CDR1 is SGDLS, CDR2 YYNGEE, per germline. CDR3 amino acids: CASSVTSGGADEQFF. The CDR3 nucleotides read TGTGCCAGCAGCGTAACCAGCGGGGGGGCCGATGAGCAGTTCTTC. Full variable domain (remainder filled in from reference TRBV9 and TRBJ2-1): DSGVTQTPKHLITATGQRVTLRCSPRSGDLSVYWYQQSLDQGLQFLIQYYNGEERAKGNILERFSAQQFPDLHSELNLSSLELGDSALYFCASSVTSGGADEQFFGPGTRLTVL.

This clonotype was counted between two and nine times. An end of the junction does not agree with germline; a read error may underlie this. This rearrangement joins TRBV20-1 to TRBJ2-5, with D perhaps matching TRBD1 or TRBD2 (5 bases each). The CDR3 loop spans 16 amino acids. Germline V CDR1 and CDR2: DFQATT, SNEGSKA (reference sequence). CDR3 in DNA: TGCAGTGCTGAGGGGCCCCCGGGCCCCGACCAGGAGACCCAGTACTTC. It specifies CSAEGPPGPDQETQYF.

The rearrangement links TRBV4-2 to TRBJ2-7; no clear D gene. Trimming removed 0 bases at V and 0 bases at J, with 12 bases between. The CDR3 has 16 residues. Germline V gene lookup returns CDR1 LGHNA and CDR2 YNFKEQ. The CDR3: CASSQDPDASSYEQYF. The DNA of the CDR3 is TGTGCCAGCAGCCAAGACCCTGACGCCAGCTCCTACGAGCAGTACTTC.

V and J are TRBV12-3 or TRBV12-4 and TRBJ2-4; D is perhaps TRBD1 or TRBD2 (6 bases each). V lost 4 bases and J lost 1, with 11 bases in between. The CDR3 contains 15 residues. CDR3 coding DNA: TGTGCCAGCAGTTCGAGGGGGGTGGCCAAAAACATTCAGTACTTC. Protein: CASSSRGVAKNIQYF.

The chain joins TRBV15 to TRBJ2-5, with 10 bases lining up with TRBD2. The J call may not be correct, given that the DNA end is closer to TRBJ2-1. The CDR3 has 17 amino acids. Germline V CDR1 and CDR2: LNHNV, YYDKDF (reference sequence). CDR3 DNA sequence: TGTGCCACCAGCACAAAACTAGCGGGACCTCCAGGAGATGAGCAGTTCTTC. This codes for CATSTKLAGPPGDEQFF.

This clonotype was picked up a small number of times. This chain connects TRBV29-1 to TRBJ2-5; D ambiguous. CDR1 is SQVTM and CDR2 is ANQGSEA in the germline V gene. The CDR3 contains 13 residues. Trimming took off 4 bases at V and 4 bases at J, with 13 bases between the two ends. As DNA, the CDR3 is TGCAGCGTTGGATTTGTTATTTTAGAGACCCAGTACTTC. Its protein product is CSVGFVILETQYF.

This clonotype was detected many times. This sequence joins TRBV29-1 and TRBJ1-2; possible D gene TRBD1, 5 bases. V lost 3 bases to trimming and J lost 7 bases, with 9 bases between them. There are 11 residues in the CDR3. Per the germline V gene, CDR1 is SQVTM and CDR2 is ANQGSEA. The CDR3: CSVDREGGYTF. DNA of the CDR3: TGCAGCGTTGACAGGGAGGGTGGCTACACCTTC.

The V call is TRBV6-2 or TRBV6-3, the J call TRBJ2-6; 10 nucleotides line up with TRBD2. The ends lost 5 bases at V and 2 bases at J; junction bases unmatched: 3. In germline, CDR1 is MNHEY, CDR2 SVGEGT. The CDR3 loop spans 16 amino acids. The CDR3 DNA reads TGTGCCAGCAGTGCCACTAGCGGGGCTGGGGCCAACGTCCTGACTTTC. The encoded protein is CASSATSGAGANVLTF.

This clonotype has more than one count but fewer than ten. The chain has TRBV12-3 or TRBV12-4 and TRBJ2-2; D is uncertain. Trimming took off 8 bases at V and 8 bases at J, with 15 bases between the two ends. The CDR3 length is 13 residues. The CDR3 DNA reads as TGTGCCAGCTCAAACCTGGTCGTGGGGGAGCTGTTTTTT. Translated, it gives CASSNLVVGELFF.

This chain joins TRBV7-2 and TRBJ2-5, with 9 positions matching TRBD1. CDR3 length equals 14 residues. Germline CDR1 is SGHTA and CDR2 is FQGNSA. V was clipped by 8 bases and J by 5 bases; unmatched bases: 9. The CDR3 sequence: CASGTGSFLETQYF. CDR3 coding DNA: TGTGCCAGCGGGACAGGGTCTTTCTTGGAGACCCAGTACTTC. Supplemented by reference TRBV7-2 and TRBJ2-5, the full variable domain reads GAGVSQSPSNKVTEKGKDVELRCDPISGHTALYWYRQSLGQGLEFLIYFQGNSAPDKSGLPSDRFSAERTGGSVSTLTIQRTQQEDSAVYLCASGTGSFLETQYFGPGTRLLVL.